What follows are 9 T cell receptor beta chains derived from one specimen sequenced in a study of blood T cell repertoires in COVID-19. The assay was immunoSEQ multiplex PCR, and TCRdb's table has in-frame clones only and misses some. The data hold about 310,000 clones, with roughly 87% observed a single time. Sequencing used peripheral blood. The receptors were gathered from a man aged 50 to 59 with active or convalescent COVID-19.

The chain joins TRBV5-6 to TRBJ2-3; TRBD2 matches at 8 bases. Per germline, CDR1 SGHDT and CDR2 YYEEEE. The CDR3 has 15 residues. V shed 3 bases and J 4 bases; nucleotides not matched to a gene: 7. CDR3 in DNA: TGTGCCAGCAGCTCCGGGACTAGGTTAGCAGATACGCAGTATTTT. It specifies CASSSGTRLADTQYF.

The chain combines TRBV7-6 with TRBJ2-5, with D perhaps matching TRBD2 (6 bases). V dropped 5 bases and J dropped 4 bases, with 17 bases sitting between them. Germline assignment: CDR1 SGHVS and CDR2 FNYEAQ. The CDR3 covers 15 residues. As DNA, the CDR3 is TGTGCCAGCAGCGCGGCCATCATGGGGGGAGAGACCCAGTACTTC. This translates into CASSAAIMGGETQYF.

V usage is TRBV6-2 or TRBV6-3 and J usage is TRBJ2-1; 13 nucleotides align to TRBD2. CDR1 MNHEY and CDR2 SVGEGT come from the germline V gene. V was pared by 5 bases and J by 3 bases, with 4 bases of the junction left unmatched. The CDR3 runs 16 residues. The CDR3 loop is CASSGGLAGNYNEQFF. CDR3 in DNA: TGTGCCAGCAGTGGGGGACTAGCGGGGAACTACAATGAGCAGTTCTTC.

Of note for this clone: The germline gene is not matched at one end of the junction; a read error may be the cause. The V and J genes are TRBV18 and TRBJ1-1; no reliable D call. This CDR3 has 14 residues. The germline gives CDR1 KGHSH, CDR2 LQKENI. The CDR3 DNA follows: TGTGCCAACTCACCACCGAGTGTGAACACTGAAGCTTTCTTT. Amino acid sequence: CANSPPSVNTEAFF.

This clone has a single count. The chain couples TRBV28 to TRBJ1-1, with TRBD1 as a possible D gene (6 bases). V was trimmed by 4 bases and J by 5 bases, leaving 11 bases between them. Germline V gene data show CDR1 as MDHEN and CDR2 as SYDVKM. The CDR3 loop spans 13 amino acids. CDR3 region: CASSSLRGTEAFF. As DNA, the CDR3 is TGTGCCAGCAGTTCTCTCAGGGGAACTGAAGCTTTCTTT.

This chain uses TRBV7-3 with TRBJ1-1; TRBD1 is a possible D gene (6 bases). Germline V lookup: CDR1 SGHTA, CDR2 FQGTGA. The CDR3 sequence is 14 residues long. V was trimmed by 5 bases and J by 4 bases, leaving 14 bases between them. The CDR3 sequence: CASSTGTGSTEAFF. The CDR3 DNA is TGTGCCAGCAGCACAGGGACGGGTAGCACTGAAGCTTTCTTT.

CDR3 DNA: TGTGCCAGCAGCTTAAAGGGGGGGATGAACACTGAAGCTTTCTTT. Protein: CASSLKGGMNTEAFF. V usage is TRBV13 and J usage is TRBJ1-1, with a possible D match to TRBD1 (6 bases). This CDR3 spans 15 amino acids. CDR1 and CDR2 from the germline V gene are PRHDT and FYEKMQ (reference sequence). V was clipped by 2 bases and J by 0 bases, with 10 bases between them.

CDR3 DNA: TGTGCCTGGGGCCAGGGTAGTATGGTGTTCACCGGGGAGCTGTTTTTT. It encodes CAWGQGSMVFTGELFF. This chain uses TRBV30 with TRBJ2-2; D is possibly TRBD1 (5 bases). The CDR3 runs 16 residues. Deletions cut 5 bases from V and 4 bases from J, with 20 bases between. CDR1 is GTSNPN and CDR2 is SVGIG in the germline V gene (reference sequence).

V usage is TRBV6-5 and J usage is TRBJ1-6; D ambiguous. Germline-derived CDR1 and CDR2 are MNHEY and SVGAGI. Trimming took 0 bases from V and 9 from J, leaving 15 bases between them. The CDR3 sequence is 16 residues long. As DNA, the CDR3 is TGTGCCAGCAGTTACTCGAGGGCAGGAGCGGGTTCACCCCTCCACTTT. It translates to CASSYSRAGAGSPLHF.